Presented here are 9 T cell receptor beta chains from one specimen sequenced in a study of molecular identifiers for immune sequencing clone quantification. MiXCR, run by TCRdb on the PCR reads, gives a single entry per CDR3 protein. The top ten clones hold about 0.99% of a sample with roughly 97,000 distinct CDR3 sequences, approximately 24% of them seen once. Sequencing was done on a sample of naive CD8+ T cells from blood, with Jurkat cell RNA spiked in. This sample's subset: FACS-sorted CD8+CD4-CCR7+CD45RA+ naive T cells. The receptor source for this set is a human donor in good health. Some libraries in this study had Jurkat cell RNA spiked in.

This clonotype was counted at least ten times. This CDR3 is CASSLKGLADQETQYF. DNA for the CDR3: TGTGCCAGCAGCCTGAAGGGACTAGCGGACCAAGAGACCCAGTACTTC. V usage is TRBV13 and J usage is TRBJ2-5; 11 nucleotides agree with TRBD2. Trimming at V came to 5 bases and at J to 0 bases, leaving 5 bases not matched to a gene. This CDR3 has 16 residues. Per the germline V gene, CDR1 is PRHDT and CDR2 is FYEKMQ (reference sequence).

The sample holds many counts of this clonotype. This chain uses TRBV6-6 with TRBJ2-5; D is possibly TRBD1 (5 bases). Germline assignment: CDR1 MNHNY and CDR2 SVGAGI (reference sequence). V shed 5 bases and J shed 0 bases, with 19 bases lying between them. The length of the CDR3 is 17 residues. The CDR3 DNA reads as TGTGCCAGCAGTAAAAACAAGGACACCATCAACCAAGAGACCCAGTACTTC. The encoded protein is CASSKNKDTINQETQYF.

Comment on this clonotype: At one boundary the junction diverges from the germline segment, which might be a read error. The gene calls are TRBV11-2 and TRBJ2-6; the D gene is possibly TRBD1 (5 bases). The V gene's germline CDR1 is SGHAT and CDR2 FQNNGV. This CDR3 contains 18 residues. This CDR3 is CASSLAAGLNSGASVLTF. The CDR3 nucleotides are TGTGCCAGCAGCTTAGCGGCAGGATTAAACTCTGGGGCCAGCGTCCTGACTTTC.

In this sample, this clonotype turned up many times. The chain joins TRBV4-1 to TRBJ1-1, with 7 positions matching TRBD1. This CDR3 is 18 amino acids long. V was pared by 1 base and J by 2 bases, with 13 bases of the junction left unmatched. CDR1 and CDR2 from the germline V gene are MGHRA and YSYEKL. The CDR3 loop reads CASSQAETHRGSNTEAFF. CDR3 DNA sequence: TGCGCCAGCAGCCAAGCGGAAACACACAGGGGAAGTAACACTGAAGCTTTCTTT.

This clonotype was seen only a few times. The V call is TRBV7-6, the J call TRBJ1-6, with TRBD1 identical over 7 bases. Per germline, CDR1 SGHVS and CDR2 FNYEAQ. CDR3 length equals 17 residues. V was clipped by 2 bases and J by 3 bases; unmatched bases: 7. CDR3 in amino acids: CASSLHGRDSYNSPLHF. As DNA, the CDR3 is TGTGCCAGCAGCTTACACGGCCGGGACAGCTATAATTCACCCCTCCACTTT.

On this clonotype: The CDR3 ends on some other residue instead of the conserved phenylalanine or tryptophan, so this is likely a read error. The V gene is TRBV12-3 or TRBV12-4, the J gene TRBJ2-1; either TRBD1 or TRBD2 may fit D (5 bases each). The length of the CDR3 is 16 residues. The CDR3 nucleotides read TGTTCCAGCAGTCCTGGATGGGGGATGGCCTACAATGAGCAGTTCTCG. Its translation is CSSSPGWGMAYNEQFS.

This clonotype was counted many times. CDR3 sequence reads: CSARDLAGRSYEQYF. CDR3 bases: TGCAGTGCTAGAGATCTAGCGGGAAGGTCCTACGAGCAGTACTTC. The rearrangement uses TRBV20-1 and TRBJ2-7; 9 bases are shared with TRBD2. Germline V CDR1 and CDR2: DFQATT, SNEGSKA (reference sequence). The CDR3 totals 15 residues. The J segment lost 1 base and the V segment lost 0 bases, leaving 4 bases of the junction unmatched.

In this sample, this clonotype turned up many times. The chain has TRBV7-9 and TRBJ2-3; possible D gene TRBD2, 6 bases. Trimming removed 6 bases at V and 3 bases at J, with 16 bases between. Germline V gives CDR1 SEHNR, CDR2 FQNEAQ (reference sequence). The CDR3 length is 15 residues. The CDR3 DNA follows: TGTGCCAGCAGGCCCGCGGGGTCCTTAACAGATACGCAGTATTTT. Residues: CASRPAGSLTDTQYF.

This clonotype has a count of ten or more. CDR3 nucleotide sequence: TGTGCCAGCAGCTCGGGACAGGGTGAGACCCAGTACTTC. This sequence encodes CASSSGQGETQYF. The chain employs TRBV5-6 and TRBJ2-5; 9 nucleotides align to TRBD1. The CDR3 is 13 amino acids. CDR1 is SGHDT and CDR2 is YYEEEE in the germline V gene. J lost 5 bases, V lost 3 bases, and 2 bases had no gene match.